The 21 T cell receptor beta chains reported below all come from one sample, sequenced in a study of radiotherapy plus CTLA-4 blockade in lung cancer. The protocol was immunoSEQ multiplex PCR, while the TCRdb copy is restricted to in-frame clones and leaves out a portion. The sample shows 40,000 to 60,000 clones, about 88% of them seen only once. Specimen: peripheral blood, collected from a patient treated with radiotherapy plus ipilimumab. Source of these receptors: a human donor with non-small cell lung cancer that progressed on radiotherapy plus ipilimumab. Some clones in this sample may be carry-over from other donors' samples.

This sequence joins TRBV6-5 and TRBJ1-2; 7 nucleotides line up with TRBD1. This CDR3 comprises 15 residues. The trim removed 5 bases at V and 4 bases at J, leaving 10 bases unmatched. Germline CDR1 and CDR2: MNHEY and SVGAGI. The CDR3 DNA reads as TGTGCCAGCAGTCAAGGGGGCGGTCGTCCCTATGGCTACACCTTC. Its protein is CASSQGGGRPYGYTF.

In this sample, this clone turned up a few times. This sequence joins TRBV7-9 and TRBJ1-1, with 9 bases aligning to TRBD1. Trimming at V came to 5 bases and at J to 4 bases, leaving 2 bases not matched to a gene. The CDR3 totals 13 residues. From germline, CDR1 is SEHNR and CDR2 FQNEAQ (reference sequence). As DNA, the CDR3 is TGTGCCAGCAGCCAGACAGGGGGCACTGAAGCTTTCTTT. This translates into CASSQTGGTEAFF. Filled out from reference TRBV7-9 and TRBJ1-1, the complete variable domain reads DTGVSQNPRHKITKRGQNVTFRCDPISEHNRLYWYRQTLGQGPEFLTYFQNEAQLEKSRLLSDRFSAERPKGSFSTLEIQRTEQGDSAMYLCASSQTGGTEAFFGQGTRLTVV.

The CDR3 DNA reads TGTGCCAGCAGTGATACAGGGTTTGTGTCCTATAATTCACCCCTCCACTTT. Protein sequence: CASSDTGFVSYNSPLHF. The chain recombines TRBV6-1 with TRBJ1-6, with D perhaps TRBD1 (6 bases). Germline lookup yields CDR1 MNHNS and CDR2 SASEGT. CDR3 length equals 17 residues. The V end was cut by 3 bases, the J end by 1 base, with 13 bases between.

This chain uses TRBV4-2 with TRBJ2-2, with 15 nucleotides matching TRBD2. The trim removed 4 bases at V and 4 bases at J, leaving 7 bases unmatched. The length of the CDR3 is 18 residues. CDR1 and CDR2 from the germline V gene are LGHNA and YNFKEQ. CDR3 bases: TGTGCCAGCAGCCTTGGACTAGCGGGGGGGCCGGGCACCGGGGAGCTGTTTTTT. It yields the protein CASSLGLAGGPGTGELFF.

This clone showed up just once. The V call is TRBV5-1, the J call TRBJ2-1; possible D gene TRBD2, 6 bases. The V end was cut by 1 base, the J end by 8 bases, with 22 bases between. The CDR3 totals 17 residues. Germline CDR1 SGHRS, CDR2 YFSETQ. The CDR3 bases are TGCGCCAGCAGCTTGTGGGGGTCCAGCGGGCTTCGGGATGAGCAGTTCTTC. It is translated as CASSLWGSSGLRDEQFF.

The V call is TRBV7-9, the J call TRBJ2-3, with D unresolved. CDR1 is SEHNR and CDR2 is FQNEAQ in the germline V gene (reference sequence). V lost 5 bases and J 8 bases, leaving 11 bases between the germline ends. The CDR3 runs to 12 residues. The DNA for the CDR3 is TGTGCCAGCAGCCCCCTCATGGCTACGCAGTATTTT. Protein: CASSPLMATQYF. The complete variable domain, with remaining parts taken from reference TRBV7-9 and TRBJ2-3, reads DTGVSQNPRHKITKRGQNVTFRCDPISEHNRLYWYRQTLGQGPEFLTYFQNEAQLEKSRLLSDRFSAERPKGSFSTLEIQRTEQGDSAMYLCASSPLMATQYFGPGTRLTVL.

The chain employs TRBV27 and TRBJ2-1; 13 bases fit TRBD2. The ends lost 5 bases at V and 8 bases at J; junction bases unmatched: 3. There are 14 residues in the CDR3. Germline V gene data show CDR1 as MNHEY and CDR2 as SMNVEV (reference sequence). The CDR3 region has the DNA TGTGCCAGCAGTAGGACTAGCGGGGGCTATGAGCAGTTCTTC. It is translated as CASSRTSGGYEQFF.

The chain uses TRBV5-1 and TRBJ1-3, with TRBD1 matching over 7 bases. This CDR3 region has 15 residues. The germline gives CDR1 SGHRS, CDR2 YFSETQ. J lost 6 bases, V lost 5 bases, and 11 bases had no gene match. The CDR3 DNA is TGCGCCAGCAGGAGAGCCGGGACAGCAGAAAACACCATATATTTT. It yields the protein CASRRAGTAENTIYF.

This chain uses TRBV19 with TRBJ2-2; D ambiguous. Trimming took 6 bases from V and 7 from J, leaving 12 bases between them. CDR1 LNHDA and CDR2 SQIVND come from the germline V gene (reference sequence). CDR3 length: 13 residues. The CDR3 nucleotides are TGTGCCAGTAGCCTTTCAAACTACGGGGAGCTGTTTTTT. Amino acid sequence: CASSLSNYGELFF.

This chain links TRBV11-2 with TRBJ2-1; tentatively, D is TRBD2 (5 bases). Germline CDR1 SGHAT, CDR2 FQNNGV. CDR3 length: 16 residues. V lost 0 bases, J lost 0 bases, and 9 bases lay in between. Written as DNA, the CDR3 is TGTGCCAGCAGCTTAGATGGTGGGAGCTCCTACAATGAGCAGTTCTTC. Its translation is CASSLDGGSSYNEQFF.

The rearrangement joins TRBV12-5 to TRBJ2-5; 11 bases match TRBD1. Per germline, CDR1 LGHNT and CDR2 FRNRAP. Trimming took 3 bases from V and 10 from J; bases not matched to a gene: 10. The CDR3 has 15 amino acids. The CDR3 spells CASGLSRTGGADQYF. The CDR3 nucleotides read TGTGCTAGTGGTTTATCTAGGACAGGGGGCGCGGACCAGTACTTC.

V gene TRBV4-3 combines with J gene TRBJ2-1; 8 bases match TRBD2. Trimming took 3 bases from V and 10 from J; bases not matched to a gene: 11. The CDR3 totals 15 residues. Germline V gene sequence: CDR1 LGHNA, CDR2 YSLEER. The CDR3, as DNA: TGCGCCAGCAGCCATACTAGCGGCCCTTATACGGAGCAGTTCTTC. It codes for CASSHTSGPYTEQFF.

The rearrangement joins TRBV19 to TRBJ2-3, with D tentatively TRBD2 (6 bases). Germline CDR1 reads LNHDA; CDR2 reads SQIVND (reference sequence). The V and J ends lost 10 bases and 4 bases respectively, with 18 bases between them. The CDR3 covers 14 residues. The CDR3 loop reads CATKPPGVSDTQYF. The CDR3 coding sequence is TGTGCCACTAAACCGCCGGGAGTCTCAGATACGCAGTATTTT.

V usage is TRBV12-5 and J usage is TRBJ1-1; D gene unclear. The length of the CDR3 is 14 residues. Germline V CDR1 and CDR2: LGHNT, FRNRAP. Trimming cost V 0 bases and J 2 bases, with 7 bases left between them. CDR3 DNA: TGTGCTAGTGGTTTGGTAGCGGGAAACACTGAAGCTTTCTTT. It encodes CASGLVAGNTEAFF.

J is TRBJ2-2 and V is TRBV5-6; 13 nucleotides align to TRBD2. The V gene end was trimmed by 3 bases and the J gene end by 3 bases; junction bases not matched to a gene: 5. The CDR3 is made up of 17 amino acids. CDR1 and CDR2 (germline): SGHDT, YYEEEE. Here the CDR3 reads CASSYGLAGEYTGELFF. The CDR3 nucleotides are TGTGCCAGCAGCTATGGACTAGCGGGGGAGTACACCGGGGAGCTGTTTTTT.

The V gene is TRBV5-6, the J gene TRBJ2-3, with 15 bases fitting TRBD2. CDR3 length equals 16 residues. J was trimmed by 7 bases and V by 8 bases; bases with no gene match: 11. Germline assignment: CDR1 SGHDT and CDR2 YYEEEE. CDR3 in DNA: TGTGCCAGTAGACCCTGGACTAGCGGGGGGGAAAATACGCAGTATTTT. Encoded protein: CASRPWTSGGENTQYF.

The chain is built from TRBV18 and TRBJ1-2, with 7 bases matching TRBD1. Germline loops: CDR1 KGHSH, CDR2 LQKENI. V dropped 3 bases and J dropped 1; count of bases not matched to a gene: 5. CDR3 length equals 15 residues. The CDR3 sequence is CASSPDRSINYGYTF. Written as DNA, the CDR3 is TGTGCCAGCTCACCGGACAGGTCTATTAACTATGGCTACACCTTC.

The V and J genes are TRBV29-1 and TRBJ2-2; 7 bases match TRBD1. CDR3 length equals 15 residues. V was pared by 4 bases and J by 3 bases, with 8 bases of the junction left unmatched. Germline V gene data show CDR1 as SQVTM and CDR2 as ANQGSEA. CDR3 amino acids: CSVAGGQEDTGELFF. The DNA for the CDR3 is TGCAGCGTTGCTGGAGGACAGGAGGACACCGGGGAGCTGTTTTTT.

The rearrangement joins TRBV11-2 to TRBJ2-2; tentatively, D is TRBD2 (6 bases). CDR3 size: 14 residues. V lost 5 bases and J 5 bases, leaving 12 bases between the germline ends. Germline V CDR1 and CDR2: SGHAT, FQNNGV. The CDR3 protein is CASSPRGGTGELFF. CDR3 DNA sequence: TGTGCCAGCAGCCCGCGGGGCGGGACCGGGGAGCTGTTTTTT.

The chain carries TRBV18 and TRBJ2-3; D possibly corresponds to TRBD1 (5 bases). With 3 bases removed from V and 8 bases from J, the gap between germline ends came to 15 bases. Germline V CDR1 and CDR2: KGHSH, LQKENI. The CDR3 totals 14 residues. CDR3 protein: CASSPGAGFGTQYF. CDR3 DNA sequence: TGTGCCAGCTCACCCGGAGCAGGGTTTGGTACGCAGTATTTT. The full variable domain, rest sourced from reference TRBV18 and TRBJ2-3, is NAGVMQNPRHLVRRRGQEARLRCSPMKGHSHVYWYRQLPEEGLKFMVYLQKENIIDESGMPKERFSAEFPKEGPSILRIQQVVRGDSAAYFCASSPGAGFGTQYFGPGTRLTVL.

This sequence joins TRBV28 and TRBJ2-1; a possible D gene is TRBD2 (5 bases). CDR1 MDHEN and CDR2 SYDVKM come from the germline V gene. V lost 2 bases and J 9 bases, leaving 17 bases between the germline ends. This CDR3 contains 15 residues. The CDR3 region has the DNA TGTGCCAGCAGTTTAGTGGGAGCGAGCAACCCTGAGCAGTTCTTC. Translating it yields CASSLVGASNPEQFF. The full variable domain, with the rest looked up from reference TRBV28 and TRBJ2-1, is DVKVTQSSRYLVKRTGEKVFLECVQDMDHENMFWYRQDPGLGLRLIYFSYDVKMKEKGDIPEGYSVSREKKERFSLILESASTNQTSMYLCASSLVGASNPEQFFGPGTRLTVL.